This T cell receptor (beta chain) is from a study of T-cell reconstitution after alpha-beta-depleted transplantation in children. Researchers prepared the TCRbeta library using unique molecular identifiers, the study reports. TCRdb used MiXCR to reprocess the PCR reads, holding one entry per CDR3 protein. The sample yields a few hundred thousand distinct CDR3 sequences, 25% to 30% seen once. This clonotype was observed a handful of times. This CDR3 region has 13 residues. Germline CDR1 and CDR2: SQVTM and ANQGSEA. Trimming shortened V by 7 bases and J by 5 bases, and 18 bases separated the two germline ends.

The J gene is TRBJ2-7, the V gene TRBV29-1; unclear D gene. The sample here was PBMCs, taken before TCRalphabeta/CD19-depleted stem cell transplant. This clonotype was sampled from a boy younger than two with Wiskott-Aldrich syndrome, due to receive a stem cell transplant. CDR3 coding DNA: TGCAGCGGCCGAAGGCTAGGTCGGAACGAGCAGTACTTC. The encoded protein is CSGRRLGRNEQYF.